This T cell receptor beta chain was captured in a study of PD-L1 blockade in urothelial cancer. Background on the study: As for prior chemotherapy regimens, patients had received 0 to 3.

This clone was observed once. Its antigen is currently unknown. Profiling relied on immunoSEQ multiplex PCR, and the TCRdb table lists in-frame clones only, not all of them. The sample has 45,000 to 60,000 clones, around four fifths seen once. Looked up from germline, CDR1 is MDHEN and CDR2 is SYDVKM. With 7 bases clipped from V and 0 bases from J, the junction kept 18 bases outside the gene matches. CDR3 length: 19 amino acids. The time point: pretreatment peripheral blood. Study results and limitations: The study found that durable-benefit patients expanded tumor-associated blood clones more at 3 weeks.

The sample was PBMCs, taken around atezolizumab (anti-PD-L1) treatment. The clonotype comes from a man in his fifties with urothelial cancer. The chain combines TRBV28 with TRBJ1-3, with 7 bases fitting TRBD1. The CDR3 sequence is CASTTYPGQGGYSGNTIYF. CDR3 sequence (DNA): TGTGCCAGCACCACTTATCCCGGGCAGGGGGGTTACTCTGGAAACACCATATATTTT.